One and the same sample provided the 4 T cell receptor beta chains below, sequenced in a study of blood T cell repertoires in COVID-19. The data were produced by immunoSEQ multiplex PCR, yet TCRdb's version contains in-frame clones alone and is incomplete. Of about 300,000 clones detected, 85% appear once; the ten largest clones hold 2% to 3%. Source material: PBMCs or T cells enriched from blood (not recorded which). The receptors derive from a woman between 50 and 59 years old who had recovered from COVID-19.

This clone was seen only once. This sequence joins TRBV7-6 and TRBJ2-5; D unclear. Germline V gene sequence: CDR1 SGHVS, CDR2 FNYEAQ. The CDR3 length is 11 residues. Deletions cut 5 bases from V and 6 bases from J, with 7 bases between. CDR3 region: CASSNIKTQYF. In DNA, the CDR3 is TGTGCCAGCAGCAACATTAAGACCCAGTACTTC.

J is TRBJ2-1 and V is TRBV6-5; 7 nucleotides match TRBD2. V was pared by 6 bases and J by 2 bases, with 7 bases of the junction left unmatched. CDR1 and CDR2 (germline): MNHEY, SVGAGI. The CDR3 length is 15 residues. CDR3 region: CASRGGTVTYNEQFF. The CDR3 bases are TGTGCCAGCAGGGGGGGGACCGTTACCTACAATGAGCAGTTCTTC.

The rearrangement uses TRBV23-1 and TRBJ2-5; TRBD1 aligns across 7 bases. TRBV23-1 is given ORF status, its function remaining uncertain. Trimming cost V 8 bases and J 5 bases; bases outside gene matches: 11. The CDR3 sequence is 14 residues long. As DNA, the CDR3 is TGCGCCAGCGGAGACAGGGACGAGGAGGAGACCCAGTACTTC. As protein: CASGDRDEEETQYF.

V usage is TRBV30 and J usage is TRBJ1-2, with 9 bases that match TRBD1. CDR1 and CDR2 from the germline V gene are GTSNPN and SVGIG (reference sequence). Trimming took 3 bases from V and 7 from J; bases not matched to a gene: 12. The CDR3 loop spans 15 amino acids. The CDR3 here is CAWRDRGGDLGGYTF. The DNA for the CDR3 is TGTGCCTGGAGGGACAGGGGTGGGGATTTGGGTGGCTACACCTTC.